The rows below give T cell receptor beta chains drawn from one sample of a study of T-cell memory formation after mild COVID-19. TCRdb re-called the 5' RACE reads with MiXCR, one entry per CDR3 protein. The repertoire holds about 560,000 distinct CDR3 sequences, with over 15% as singletons. Sequenced input: PBMCs or a T cell subset sorted from them (not recorded which). These receptors were collected from an adult woman who had mild COVID-19 (a few samples of this study predate the infection). Cell type and time point are not known. Each CDR3 is given with its conserved first and last residue. The order of the fields is J gene, clone size, V gene, D gene, CDR3 DNA, CDR3 protein. A D gene is named only where the DNA matches it firmly. Clone size is stated in some rows and not others, as once, few, many or a class when expanded.

TRBJ2-3,-,TRBV7-3,-,TGTGCCAGCAGCTTAGGAAGGGCCGCAGATACGCAGTATTTT,CASSLGRAADTQYF
TRBJ2-3,many,TRBV10-3,TRBD2,TGTGCCATCACCGCGGGACTAGCGGTTGACACAGATACGCAGTATTTT,CAITAGLAVDTDTQYF
TRBJ2-2,-,TRBV7-2,TRBD2,TGTGCCAGCAGCTTAGTTCTAGCGGGGCCGACCGGGGAGCTGTTTTTT,CASSLVLAGPTGELFF
TRBJ1-4,-,TRBV7-2,-,TGTGCCAGCAGCTTAGGCAGGGCTGAAAAACTGTTTTTT,CASSLGRAEKLFF
TRBJ2-7,few,TRBV29-1,TRBD1,TGCAGCGTTGTGTGGACAGGGACCTCCTACGAGCAGTACTTC,CSVVWTGTSYEQYF
TRBJ2-1,few,TRBV7-6,-,TGTGCCAGCAGCTTTTCGGGACTGAGCTACAATGAGCAGTTCTTC,CASSFSGLSYNEQFF
TRBJ1-4,few,TRBV5-1,TRBD1,TGCGCCAGCAGCTTCCAACAGGGGTCAACTAATGAAAAACTGTTTTTT,CASSFQQGSTNEKLFF
TRBJ2-3,many,TRBV10-3,-,TGTGCCATCAGTGAGAGGGCTATCGCAGATACGCAGTATTTT,CAISERAIADTQYF
TRBJ2-1,-,TRBV27,TRBD2,TGTGCCAGCAGGCTCAGCGGGGGGGTCTGGGATGAGCAGTTCTTC,CASRLSGGVWDEQFF
TRBJ1-1,-,TRBV12-3/TRBV12-4,-,TGTGCCAGCAGCCGAAGGACGGAGAACACTGAAGCTTTCTTT,CASSRRTENTEAFF
TRBJ2-1,-,TRBV4-2,TRBD2,TGTGCCAGCAGCCAAGTCGCTAGCGGGATCTCCTACAATGAGCAGTTCTTC,CASSQVASGISYNEQFF
TRBJ2-3,-,TRBV12-3/TRBV12-4,-,TGTGCCAGCAGTTTCTCTGGGGCCACAGATACGCAGTATTTT,CASSFSGATDTQYF
TRBJ1-2,-,TRBV29-1,-,TGCAGCGTTGAGGGCAGCGCCTATGGCTACACCTTC,CSVEGSAYGYTF
TRBJ2-1,-,TRBV6-2/TRBV6-3,TRBD1,TGTGCCGGAGCTAACCGGGACAGGGGGCCCAATGAGCAGTTCTTC,CAGANRDRGPNEQFF
TRBJ2-5,few,TRBV5-1,-,TGCGCCAGCAGCTTTCAGGGGGGCAAGGAGACCCAGTACTTC,CASSFQGGKETQYF
TRBJ1-4,few,TRBV27,-,TGTGCCAGCAGTCTCTCCTCCCGGGGAACTAATGAAAAACTGTTTTTT,CASSLSSRGTNEKLFF
TRBJ1-5,few,TRBV6-5,-,TGTGCCAGCAGCCAAGCCGGGGGGGGCAATCAGCCCCAGCATTTT,CASSQAGGGNQPQHF
TRBJ2-1,few,TRBV7-2,TRBD2,TGTGCCAGCAGCTGGGGGACTAGCGGGAATGAGCAGTTCTTC,CASSWGTSGNEQFF
TRBJ1-2,-,TRBV12-3/TRBV12-4,-,TGTGCCAGCGCCCGGGATAGTACAGCAACCGGCTACACCTTC,CASARDSTATGYTF
TRBJ2-6,few,TRBV5-1,-,TGCGCCAGCAGTCTTTCGGTCGGATCTGGGGCCAACGTCCTGACTTTC,CASSLSVGSGANVLTF
TRBJ2-1,-,TRBV12-3/TRBV12-4,-,TGTGCCAGCAGTCCCTCTCGGAGGTGGATGGGCTCCTACAATGAGCAGTTCTTC,CASSPSRRWMGSYNEQFF
TRBJ1-1,few,TRBV6-4,-,TGTGCCAGCCGGACTGAAGCTTTCTTT,CASRTEAFF